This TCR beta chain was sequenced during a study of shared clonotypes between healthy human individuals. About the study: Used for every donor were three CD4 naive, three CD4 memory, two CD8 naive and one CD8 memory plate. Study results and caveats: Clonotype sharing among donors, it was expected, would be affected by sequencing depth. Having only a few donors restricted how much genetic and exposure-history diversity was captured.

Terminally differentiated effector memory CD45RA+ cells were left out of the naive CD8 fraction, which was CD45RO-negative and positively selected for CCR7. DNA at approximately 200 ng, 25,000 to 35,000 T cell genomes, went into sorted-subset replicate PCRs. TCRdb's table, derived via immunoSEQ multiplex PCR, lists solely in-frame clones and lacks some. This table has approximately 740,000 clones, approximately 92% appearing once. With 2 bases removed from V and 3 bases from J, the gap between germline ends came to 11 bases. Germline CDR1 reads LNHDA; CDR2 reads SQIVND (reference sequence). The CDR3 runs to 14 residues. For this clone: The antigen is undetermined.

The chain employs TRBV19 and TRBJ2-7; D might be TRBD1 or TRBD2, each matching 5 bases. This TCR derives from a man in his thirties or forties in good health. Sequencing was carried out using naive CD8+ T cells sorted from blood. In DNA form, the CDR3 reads TGTGCCAGTAGTATACCGGGACGGAACTACGAGCAGTACTTC. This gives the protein CASSIPGRNYEQYF.